Below are 20 T cell receptor beta chains sequenced from a single sample in a study of cytomegalovirus exposure and HLA in healthy donors. Only in-frame clones appear in the TCRdb table, and some are missing; sequencing was by immunoSEQ multiplex PCR. The data contain 140,000 to 150,000 clones, approximately 94% of them singletons. Input material: PBMCs. These TCRs come from a man younger than 35 in good health and CMV-seropositive.

The chain combines TRBV27 with TRBJ2-3, with 10 bases matching TRBD2. CDR3 size: 15 residues. V shed 6 bases and J 1 base; nucleotides not matched to a gene: 4. Germline loops: CDR1 MNHEY, CDR2 SMNVEV (reference sequence). The CDR3 spells CASSRGTSGTDTQYF. Written as DNA, the CDR3 is TGTGCCAGCAGCCGCGGGACTAGCGGCACAGATACGCAGTATTTT.

This clone showed up just once. The chain uses TRBV5-1 and TRBJ2-5; D unresolved. There are 14 residues in the CDR3. Trimming stripped 0 bases from V and 8 bases from J, with 14 bases between. Germline V CDR1 and CDR2: SGHRS, YFSETQ. CDR3 sequence reads: CASSLASSFSTQYF. CDR3 DNA sequence: TGCGCCAGCAGCTTGGCCTCGTCCTTTTCCACCCAGTACTTC.

This clone was picked up one time. The V gene is TRBV9, the J gene TRBJ2-2, with 8 bases lining up with TRBD2. This CDR3 is built from 15 residues. Germline CDR1 reads SGDLS; CDR2 reads YYNGEE. V was clipped by 0 bases and J by 6 bases; unmatched bases: 4. The CDR3 DNA reads as TGTGCCAGCAGCGTAGGCGGGAGGCCGGCCGGGGAGCTGTTTTTT. Amino acid sequence: CASSVGGRPAGELFF.

In DNA, the CDR3 is TGTGCCAGCAGTTTAAGGGCAGGGGACCTTAATCAGCCCCAGCATTTT. It encodes CASSLRAGDLNQPQHF. The chain carries TRBV28 and TRBJ1-5, with D possibly being TRBD1 (6 bases). This CDR3 has 16 amino acids. In germline, CDR1 is MDHEN, CDR2 SYDVKM. Deletions cut 2 bases from V and 4 bases from J, with 15 bases between.

This clone has more than one count but fewer than ten. The chain links TRBV5-1 to TRBJ2-5, with 7 nucleotides matching TRBD2. The ends lost 3 bases at V and 5 bases at J; junction bases unmatched: 7. The CDR3 is made up of 14 amino acids. The germline gives CDR1 SGHRS, CDR2 YFSETQ. The DNA for the CDR3 is TGCGCCAGCAGCTGGGGGGGACGCCGGGAGACCCAGTACTTC. Protein product: CASSWGGRRETQYF.

The chain combines TRBV7-2 with TRBJ2-7; possibly TRBD2 for D (5 bases). V was pared by 5 bases and J by 0 bases, with 14 bases between. The CDR3 runs to 15 residues. Germline V gene sequence: CDR1 SGHTA, CDR2 FQGNSA. For the CDR3, the DNA is TGTGCCAGCAGCGCAGATTCGGGGTTCTCCTACGAGCAGTACTTC. Its translation: CASSADSGFSYEQYF.

The chain links TRBV10-3 to TRBJ2-1; 7 nucleotides line up with TRBD2. The germline V gene encodes CDR1 ENHRY and CDR2 SYGVKD. This CDR3 comprises 16 residues. The trim removed 1 base at V and 9 bases at J, leaving 12 bases unmatched. In DNA, the CDR3 is TGTGCCATCAGTGAGTACGGCGCTAGCGGTCGAAGTGAGCAGTTCTTC. This encodes CAISEYGASGRSEQFF.

The V gene is TRBV28, the J gene TRBJ1-5; a possible D gene is TRBD1 (6 bases). The ends were cut back, 6 bases at V and 1 base at J, with 13 bases in the middle. Germline V gives CDR1 MDHEN, CDR2 SYDVKM. The CDR3 contains 15 residues. CDR3 region: CASSSPQGSNQPQHF. DNA for the CDR3: TGTGCCAGCAGCTCTCCTCAGGGGAGCAATCAGCCCCAGCATTTT.

The J gene is TRBJ2-7, the V gene TRBV6-4, with 9 bases matching TRBD2. This CDR3 spans 16 amino acids. Trimming took 4 bases from V and 4 from J; bases not matched to a gene: 11. The germline V gene encodes CDR1 MRHNA and CDR2 SNTAGT. CDR3 residues: CASSASFRLAVYEQYF. The CDR3 DNA sequence: TGTGCCAGCAGTGCCTCGTTCAGACTAGCGGTTTACGAGCAGTACTTC.

The rearrangement joins TRBV5-1 to TRBJ1-2; 9 bases map to TRBD1. The CDR3 covers 13 residues. Germline V gene data show CDR1 as SGHRS and CDR2 as YFSETQ. J gave up 7 bases and V 2 bases, and 3 bases lay outside the gene matches. The CDR3 spells CASSLQGAGGYTF. The DNA for the CDR3 is TGCGCCAGCAGCTTACAGGGGGCAGGTGGCTACACCTTC.

The chain employs TRBV19 and TRBJ2-2, with D perhaps matching TRBD2 (5 bases). The CDR3 sequence is 16 residues long. Trimming cost V 7 bases and J 2 bases, with 17 bases left between them. CDR1 is LNHDA, CDR2 SQIVND, per germline (reference sequence). The CDR3 region has the DNA TGTGCCAGTATCCCTCCGGGATACCAAAACACCGGGGAGCTGTTTTTT. This sequence encodes CASIPPGYQNTGELFF.

This sequence joins TRBV5-4 and TRBJ1-2, with D possibly matching TRBD1 (5 bases). Per germline, CDR1 SGHNT and CDR2 YYREEE (reference sequence). Trimming pared 3 bases from V and 5 bases from J, leaving 17 bases between. The CDR3 extends over 15 amino acids. The CDR3 reads CASSYGGSPPYGYTF. The CDR3 nucleotides read TGTGCCAGCAGCTACGGGGGATCTCCTCCTTATGGCTACACCTTC. Drawing the rest from reference TRBV5-4 and TRBJ1-2, the complete variable domain is ETGVTQSPTHLIKTRGQQVTLRCSSQSGHNTVSWYQQALGQGPQFIFQYYREEENGRGNFPPRFSGLQFPNYSSELNVNALELDDSALYLCASSYGGSPPYGYTFGSGTRLTVV.

V usage is TRBV4-2 and J usage is TRBJ1-6; D perhaps matches TRBD1 (5 bases). V was cut by 3 bases and J by 5 bases, with 14 bases left in between. This CDR3 region has 16 residues. CDR1 is LGHNA, CDR2 YNFKEQ, per germline. The chain's CDR3 is CASSQRTTEDNSPLHF. In nucleotides, the CDR3 is TGTGCCAGCAGCCAGAGGACGACAGAGGATAATTCACCCCTCCACTTT.

The chain uses TRBV10-3 and TRBJ1-5; 8 nucleotides agree with TRBD1. This CDR3 comprises 14 residues. With 1 base clipped from V and 4 bases from J, the junction kept 0 bases outside the gene matches. Per germline, CDR1 ENHRY and CDR2 SYGVKD. This CDR3 is CAISEYRGNQPQHF. CDR3 sequence (DNA): TGTGCCATCAGTGAGTACAGGGGGAATCAGCCCCAGCATTTT.

V and J are TRBV15 and TRBJ2-1; the match to TRBD2 covers 8 bases. The CDR3 is made up of 17 amino acids. Germline CDR1 LNHNV, CDR2 YYDKDF (reference sequence). The trim removed 0 bases at V and 8 bases at J, leaving 12 bases unmatched. In DNA, the CDR3 is TGTGCCACCAGCAGAGAGAAGTACAGCGGGAGTGCCGATGAGCAGTTCTTC. This translates into CATSREKYSGSADEQFF.

The chain recombines TRBV5-1 with TRBJ2-7; 8 bases agree with TRBD2. The CDR3 is 13 residues long. The V gene's germline CDR1 is SGHRS and CDR2 YFSETQ. The ends lost 2 bases at V and 4 bases at J; junction bases unmatched: 2. CDR3 nucleotide sequence: TGCGCCAGCAGCTTAACTAGCGGTTACGAGCAGTACTTC. Translation gives CASSLTSGYEQYF.

The chain combines TRBV5-1 with TRBJ1-1, with D maybe TRBD1 (6 bases). The germline gives CDR1 SGHRS, CDR2 YFSETQ. V lost 2 bases and J lost 3, with 17 bases in between. CDR3 length: 16 residues. CDR3 loop: CASSFGLTGMDTEAFF. The CDR3 DNA follows: TGCGCCAGCAGCTTCGGGTTAACAGGGATGGACACTGAAGCTTTCTTT.

The V call is TRBV2, the J call TRBJ2-3; 11 bases line up with TRBD2. The CDR3 runs 16 residues. The V and J ends lost 5 bases and 5 bases, in that order; junction bases with no gene match: 9. CDR1 and CDR2 (germline): SNHLY, FYNNEI. As DNA, the CDR3 is TGTGCCAGCAGTCCTACCCCACTAGCGGGAGTAGATACGCAGTATTTT. Its translation: CASSPTPLAGVDTQYF.

The chain is built from TRBV2 and TRBJ2-7; tentative D call: TRBD1 (6 bases). The CDR3 is 13 amino acids. CDR1 is SNHLY, CDR2 FYNNEI, per germline. The V end was cut by 8 bases, the J end by 3 bases, with 14 bases between. In DNA form, the CDR3 reads TGTGCCAGCGTCGACAGGCTGGGCTACGAGCAGTACTTC. This sequence encodes CASVDRLGYEQYF.

The sample holds a few counts of this clone. The V and J genes are TRBV2 and TRBJ2-1; 8 nucleotides match TRBD1. CDR1 and CDR2 from the germline V gene are SNHLY and FYNNEI. The junction had 2 bases not matched to a gene; V was cut back by 5 bases and J by 8 bases. This CDR3 is built from 12 residues. CDR3 amino acids: CASSKQGDEQFF. The CDR3 region has the DNA TGTGCCAGCAGTAAACAGGGGGATGAGCAGTTCTTC. Drawing the rest from reference TRBV2 and TRBJ2-1, the complete variable domain is EPEVTQTPSHQVTQMGQEVILRCVPISNHLYFYWYRQILGQKVEFLVSFYNNEISEKSEIFDDQFSVERPDGSNFTLKIRSTKLEDSAMYFCASSKQGDEQFFGPGTRLTVL.